Following are 31 T cell receptor beta chains from one sample sequenced in a study of T cell changes during pregnancy in multiple sclerosis. The data were produced by immunoSEQ multiplex PCR, yet TCRdb's version contains in-frame clones alone and is incomplete. The repertoire includes about 53,000 clones, about 90% of them detected once, and 0.45% to 0.6% sits in the top ten. This specimen consisted of CD4+ T cells from peripheral blood mononuclear cells, obtained in the third trimester of pregnancy. The source of these receptors is a female donor with multiple sclerosis, enrolled in a pregnancy study.

J is TRBJ1-6 and V is TRBV5-1; D is possibly TRBD1 (5 bases). Trimming removed 0 bases from V and 13 bases from J, with 20 bases in between. Germline CDR1 reads SGHRS; CDR2 reads YFSETQ. The CDR3 totals 16 residues. Written as DNA, the CDR3 is TGCGCCAGCAGCTTGGCCTTCGGGGGGGGAGGATCCCCCCTCCACTTT. Translation gives CASSLAFGGGGSPLHF.

The chain has TRBV11-3 and TRBJ2-2; D gene ambiguous. CDR1 SGHNT and CDR2 YENEEA come from the germline V gene. The CDR3 consists of 15 residues. V lost 5 bases, J lost 4 bases, and 14 bases lay in between. In nucleotides, the CDR3 is TGTGCCAGCAGCCAGACTGGCAGTGGCACCGGGGAGCTGTTTTTT. It yields the protein CASSQTGSGTGELFF.

This clone was observed a few times. DNA for the CDR3: TGCGCCAGCAGTGAGTTACAGCAAGTGGTTCAAAAACTGTTTTTT. This sequence encodes CASSELQQVVQKLFF. This chain links TRBV10-2 with TRBJ1-4, with D unresolved. Trimming took 1 base from V and 9 from J, leaving 15 bases between them. CDR1 and CDR2 from the germline V gene are WSHSY and SAAADI. The length of the CDR3 is 15 residues.

V gene TRBV5-1 combines with J gene TRBJ2-7; D is possibly TRBD2 (7 bases). The V end lost 4 bases, the J end lost 2 bases, and 19 bases lay between the germline ends. In germline, CDR1 is SGHRS, CDR2 YFSETQ. The CDR3 spans 16 residues. The CDR3 sequence: CASSAGSRGATYEQYF. As DNA, the CDR3 is TGCGCCAGCAGCGCAGGCAGCCGGGGGGCAACCTACGAGCAGTACTTC.

Here the CDR3 reads CASSLESEQFF. DNA of the CDR3: TGTGCCAGCAGCTTAGAGAGTGAGCAGTTCTTC. J is TRBJ2-1 and V is TRBV7-2; no clear D gene. The germline gives CDR1 SGHTA, CDR2 FQGNSA. The CDR3 is 11 residues long. The V end lost 1 base, the J end lost 9 bases, and 4 bases lay between the germline ends. The full variable domain, its missing parts supplied by reference TRBV7-2 and TRBJ2-1, is GAGVSQSPSNKVTEKGKDVELRCDPISGHTALYWYRQSLGQGLEFLIYFQGNSAPDKSGLPSDRFSAERTGGSVSTLTIQRTQQEDSAVYLCASSLESEQFFGPGTRLTVL.

The V call is TRBV11-3, the J call TRBJ2-1, with 11 nucleotides matching TRBD1. The CDR3 is 17 amino acids. The germline CDR1 and CDR2 sequences are SGHNT and YENEEA. J was trimmed by 0 bases and V by 6 bases; bases with no gene match: 7. CDR3 bases: TGTGCCAGCAGTCCGGGGACAGGGGGAAGCTCCTACAATGAGCAGTTCTTC. This codes for CASSPGTGGSSYNEQFF.

The chain has TRBV2 and TRBJ2-6; 11 nucleotides agree with TRBD1. This CDR3 is built from 17 residues. With V trimmed by 7 bases and J by 0 bases, 5 bases remained unmatched. The germline gives CDR1 SNHLY, CDR2 FYNNEI. The CDR3 loop is CASIPGTGGSGANVLTF. The CDR3 bases are TGTGCCAGCATCCCCGGGACAGGGGGCTCTGGGGCCAACGTCCTGACTTTC. Full variable domain (missing parts from reference TRBV2 and TRBJ2-6): EPEVTQTPSHQVTQMGQEVILRCVPISNHLYFYWYRQILGQKVEFLVSFYNNEISEKSEIFDDQFSVERPDGSNFTLKIRSTKLEDSAMYFCASIPGTGGSGANVLTFGAGSRLTVL.

Here the CDR3 reads CASSYGGAEPQHF. The CDR3 DNA sequence: TGTGCCAGCAGTTACGGGGGCGCGGAGCCCCAGCATTTT. V is TRBV6-5 and J is TRBJ1-5; possible D gene TRBD1, 6 bases. This CDR3 is 13 amino acids long. Germline loops: CDR1 MNHEY, CDR2 SVGAGI. With 2 bases removed from V and 8 bases from J, the gap between germline ends came to 10 bases.

This clone appeared once. V and J are TRBV18 and TRBJ2-1; TRBD2 agrees at 11 bases. The CDR3 length is 15 residues. The trim removed 3 bases at V and 12 bases at J, leaving 10 bases unmatched. The germline V gene has CDR1 KGHSH and CDR2 LQKENI. CDR3 nucleotides: TGTGCCAGCTCACCGACTAGCGGGGCCGACCCACCGCAGTTCTTC. It specifies CASSPTSGADPPQFF.

The V and J genes are TRBV6-1 and TRBJ1-5; 7 positions agree with TRBD1. Germline V gene lookup returns CDR1 MNHNS and CDR2 SASEGT. The CDR3 covers 17 residues. J was trimmed by 0 bases and V by 6 bases; bases with no gene match: 11. The CDR3 sequence: CASRERTGGSSNQPQHF. The CDR3 DNA sequence: TGTGCCAGCAGGGAAAGGACAGGTGGGAGTAGCAATCAGCCCCAGCATTTT.

V is TRBV7-3 and J is TRBJ1-4; tentatively, D is TRBD1 (5 bases). Germline V gene lookup returns CDR1 SGHTA and CDR2 FQGTGA. This CDR3 has 13 amino acids. The V end lost 2 bases, the J end lost 10 bases, and 11 bases lay between the germline ends. The CDR3 nucleotides read TGTGCCAGCAGCTTAGTTCTGGGGGGAAAACTGTTTTTT. It specifies CASSLVLGGKLFF.

This chain connects TRBV18 to TRBJ1-1; no clear D gene. Between the trimmed V and J ends, which lost 6 bases and 1 base, there was a span of 9 bases. The CDR3 is 13 residues long. Germline V gene lookup returns CDR1 KGHSH and CDR2 LQKENI. The CDR3 DNA reads as TGTGCCAGCTCCGTTACACAGAACACTGAAGCTTTCTTT. This codes for CASSVTQNTEAFF.

A single count supports this clone. V and J are TRBV27 and TRBJ2-3, with 7 bases that match TRBD1. From germline, CDR1 is MNHEY and CDR2 SMNVEV (reference sequence). This CDR3 has 17 amino acids. J was trimmed by 0 bases and V by 4 bases; bases with no gene match: 10. The CDR3 loop reads CASSSIPTGISTDTQYF. The DNA of the CDR3 is TGTGCCAGCAGTTCCATTCCGACAGGGATTAGCACAGATACGCAGTATTTT.

As DNA, the CDR3 is TGTGCCAGCGGAGACAGGGGAGATTATGGCTACACCTTC. Translated: CASGDRGDYGYTF. J is TRBJ1-2 and V is TRBV6-1; 8 bases line up with TRBD1. CDR1 MNHNS and CDR2 SASEGT come from the germline V gene. J lost 5 bases, V lost 8 bases, and 7 bases had no gene match. The length of the CDR3 is 13 residues.

The chain has TRBV15 and TRBJ2-4; D perhaps matches TRBD1 (7 bases). The V gene lost 1 base and the J gene lost 0 bases, with 19 bases spanning the gap. The germline V gene encodes CDR1 LNHNV and CDR2 YYDKDF (reference sequence). CDR3 size: 19 residues. CDR3 region: CATSRVPLSGGLAKNIQYF. The CDR3 DNA reads TGTGCCACCAGCAGAGTCCCCCTATCAGGGGGGCTAGCCAAAAACATTCAGTACTTC. The variable domain in full, with the rest retrieved from reference TRBV15 and TRBJ2-4, is DAMVIQNPRYQVTQFGKPVTLSCSQTLNHNVMYWYQQKSSQAPKLLFHYYDKDFNNEADTPDNFQSRRPNTSFCFLDIRSPGLGDTAMYLCATSRVPLSGGLAKNIQYFGAGTRLSVL.

The V gene is TRBV19, the J gene TRBJ1-6; D is uncertain. V was trimmed by 5 bases and J by 10 bases, leaving 15 bases between them. Germline CDR1 is LNHDA and CDR2 is SQIVND (reference sequence). This CDR3 is 14 amino acids long. The CDR3 DNA reads as TGTGCCAGTAGTGAGAGAGGGATTGGGTCACCCCTCCACTTT. Encoded protein: CASSERGIGSPLHF.

The chain employs TRBV4-1 and TRBJ2-1; D might be TRBD2 (5 bases). The CDR3 spans 15 residues. Trimming pared 0 bases from V and 6 bases from J, leaving 12 bases between. Looked up from germline, CDR1 is MGHRA and CDR2 is YSYEKL. This CDR3 reads CASSQEFGVGNEQFF. In DNA, the CDR3 is TGCGCCAGCAGCCAAGAGTTCGGGGTGGGCAATGAGCAGTTCTTC.

V and J are TRBV19 and TRBJ1-5, with D perhaps matching TRBD1 (6 bases). Trimming removed 1 base at V and 5 bases at J, with 9 bases between. The CDR3 consists of 14 residues. CDR1 and CDR2 from the germline V gene are LNHDA and SQIVND (reference sequence). The CDR3 is CASSIAQGYQPQHF. DNA for the CDR3: TGTGCCAGTAGTATAGCGCAGGGGTATCAGCCCCAGCATTTT.

V and J are TRBV5-1 and TRBJ2-1; 9 bases match TRBD2. J was trimmed by 10 bases and V by 7 bases; bases with no gene match: 12. This CDR3 region has 14 residues. Germline assignment: CDR1 SGHRS and CDR2 YFSETQ. The CDR3, as DNA: TGCGCCAGCGGACCGGGACTAGCAGCCCCCGAGCAGTTCTTC. It is translated as CASGPGLAAPEQFF.

The genes are TRBV30 and TRBJ2-5, with D perhaps TRBD1 (6 bases). CDR1 GTSNPN and CDR2 SVGIG come from the germline V gene (reference sequence). The V end was cut by 1 base, the J end by 3 bases, with 15 bases between. This CDR3 comprises 15 residues. CDR3 amino acids: CAWSGGLGRKETQYF. CDR3 nucleotides: TGTGCCTGGAGTGGGGGGCTAGGACGAAAAGAGACCCAGTACTTC.

The chain has TRBV5-4 and TRBJ1-1; TRBD1 is a possible D gene (5 bases). V lost 1 base to trimming and J lost 5 bases, with 9 bases between them. This CDR3 has 13 amino acids. The germline V gene encodes CDR1 SGHNT and CDR2 YYREEE (reference sequence). CDR3: CASSLQGYTEAFF. As DNA, the CDR3 is TGTGCCAGCAGCTTGCAGGGTTATACTGAAGCTTTCTTT.

V gene TRBV27 combines with J gene TRBJ2-5, with D unclear. Trimming cost V 6 bases and J 7 bases, with 12 bases left between them. Looked up from germline, CDR1 is MNHEY and CDR2 is SMNVEV (reference sequence). The CDR3 runs to 12 residues. The DNA of the CDR3 is TGTGCCAGCAGCACCCAAAGAGGGACCCAGTACTTC. Protein sequence: CASSTQRGTQYF.

This chain uses TRBV2 with TRBJ2-1; TRBD1 matches at 9 bases. V lost 2 bases, J lost 4 bases, and 3 bases stayed unmatched. The CDR3 is 15 amino acids. Per the germline V gene, CDR1 is SNHLY and CDR2 is FYNNEI. The DNA for the CDR3 is TGTGCCAGCAGTGAACTTGGACAGGGGTACAATGAGCAGTTCTTC. Translated: CASSELGQGYNEQFF.

The chain couples TRBV19 to TRBJ2-7, with D perhaps matching TRBD1 (5 bases). CDR3 length equals 13 residues. V dropped 1 base and J dropped 1 base, with 5 bases sitting between them. Germline CDR1 and CDR2: LNHDA and SQIVND (reference sequence). The CDR3 DNA reads TGTGCCAGTAGTATAGGACAGTCCTACGAGCAGTACTTC. Translation: CASSIGQSYEQYF.

The V gene is TRBV13, the J gene TRBJ2-1, with 11 bases lining up with TRBD2. This CDR3 has 18 residues. The V and J ends lost 5 bases and 1 base, in that order; junction bases with no gene match: 10. Germline V CDR1 and CDR2: PRHDT, FYEKMQ (reference sequence). The CDR3 coding sequence is TGTGCCAGCAGCCAAGGGCTAGCGGGGGGATCTTCCTACAATGAGCAGTTCTTC. Amino acid sequence: CASSQGLAGGSSYNEQFF. Full variable domain (missing parts from reference TRBV13 and TRBJ2-1): AAGVIQSPRHLIKEKRETATLKCYPIPRHDTVYWYQQGPGQDPQFLISFYEKMQSDKGSIPDRFSAQQFSDYHSELNMSSLELGDSALYFCASSQGLAGGSSYNEQFFGPGTRLTVL.

The chain is built from TRBV27 and TRBJ1-5; D gene unclear. Deletions cut 5 bases from V and 1 base from J, with 18 bases between. This CDR3 has 17 residues. Germline values: CDR1 MNHEY, CDR2 SMNVEV (reference sequence). CDR3 amino acids: CASSPVGRPGSNQPQHF. DNA of the CDR3: TGTGCCAGCAGTCCAGTGGGGAGGCCGGGGAGCAATCAGCCCCAGCATTTT.

This clone was picked up one time. The V gene is TRBV7-2, the J gene TRBJ1-2; D may be TRBD1 (5 bases). Germline-derived CDR1 and CDR2 are SGHTA and FQGNSA. The CDR3 runs to 16 residues. The ends were cut back, 1 base at V and 4 bases at J, with 16 bases in the middle. The CDR3, as DNA: TGTGCCAGCAGCTTAGATTTCTCGGGGGGATTCTATGGCTACACCTTC. Translation gives CASSLDFSGGFYGYTF.

The gene calls are TRBV5-1 and TRBJ2-7, with 12 nucleotides matching TRBD2. CDR1 is SGHRS, CDR2 YFSETQ, per germline. The junction had 6 bases not matched to a gene; V was cut back by 5 bases and J by 0 bases. This CDR3 contains 16 residues. DNA of the CDR3: TGCGCCAGCAGTTCTAGCGGGGGGGGGAGCTCCTACGAGCAGTACTTC. This gives the protein CASSSSGGGSSYEQYF.

The V and J genes are TRBV11-1 and TRBJ1-3; D is unclear. Germline V gives CDR1 SGHAT, CDR2 FQDESV (reference sequence). V lost 0 bases and J lost 8, with 11 bases in between. This CDR3 contains 14 residues. CDR3 sequence reads: CASSLALSSDTIYF. The CDR3 DNA reads TGTGCCAGCAGCTTAGCGCTATCATCGGACACCATATATTTT.

The rearrangement joins TRBV20-1 to TRBJ2-1; no clear D gene. Germline V CDR1 and CDR2: DFQATT, SNEGSKA (reference sequence). This CDR3 is built from 11 residues. Trimming took 3 bases from V and 7 from J, leaving 7 bases between them. CDR3: CSARPVNEQFF. CDR3 sequence (DNA): TGCAGTGCTAGGCCGGTGAATGAGCAGTTCTTC.

The chain has TRBV18 and TRBJ2-3; maybe TRBD1 (6 bases). V was pared by 2 bases and J by 9 bases, with 30 bases between. Per germline, CDR1 KGHSH and CDR2 LQKENI. The CDR3 extends over 19 amino acids. This chain's CDR3 is CASSPSFEGPTGREVTQYF. CDR3 in DNA: TGTGCCAGCTCACCAAGTTTCGAGGGACCGACAGGACGCGAGGTGACGCAGTATTTT.